Detailed here is one TCR beta chain. The data are from a study of sequential checkpoint blockade in melanoma. Study-wide context: First-line arms were nivolumab then ipilimumab, or the reverse, randomized 1:1.

Libraries were prepared by immunoSEQ multiplex PCR; TCRdb keeps only in-frame clonotypes and omits some of them. In the table there are approximately 23,000 clones, 75% to 90% of which are singletons. Treatment specified: randomized to nivolumab then ipilimumab (arm A) or the reverse (arm B). This CDR3 spans 15 amino acids. The germline gives CDR1 MGHRA, CDR2 YSYEKL. Trimming took off 1 base at V and 2 bases at J, with 11 bases between the two ends. The sequence derives from a human donor with melanoma. Sequences were derived from CD8+ T cells sorted from blood (inferred from file names), sampled from a patient given nivolumab and ipilimumab in sequence. The chain is built from TRBV4-1 and TRBJ1-2, with D uncertain. CDR3 in DNA: TGCGCCAGCAGCCAAGCAGCGGGAACGAACTATGGCTACACCTTC. It is translated as CASSQAAGTNYGYTF.